This TCR beta chain was recovered during a study of early T cells in non-severe SARS-CoV-2 infection. In the study overall: Bulk RNA isolated from unsorted whole blood underwent sequencing; chains were not paired. Study observations and caveats: Anti-spike CD8 specificities were favored by VDJdb matching, whose results missed private and CD4 specificities.

V was trimmed by 7 bases and J by 0 bases, leaving 13 bases between them. Looked up from germline, CDR1 is LNHDA and CDR2 is SQIVND (reference sequence). The length of the CDR3 is 15 residues. Individual cDNA molecules carried attached unique molecular identifiers. A single record per CDR3 protein comes from TCRdb applying MiXCR to the 5' RACE reads. The sample has fewer than 100,000 distinct CDR3 sequences, about 12% seen once; the top ten hold roughly 3.1%. In this sample, this clonotype turned up many times. What it binds is not known. The source material was whole blood. This rearrangement joins TRBV19 to TRBJ2-1; D remains unclear. The clonotype was recovered from an adult who was a healthcare worker with PCR-confirmed SARS-CoV-2 infection or an uninfected control (not recorded which). This CDR3 is CASTADPSSYNEQFF. As DNA, the CDR3 is TGTGCCAGTACCGCGGACCCTAGCTCCTACAATGAGCAGTTCTTC.